This T cell receptor (beta chain) was documented in a study of T cell repertoires in cytomegalovirus infection. TCRdb used MiXCR to reprocess the reads, holding one entry per CDR3 protein. The sample has about 570,000 distinct CDR3 sequences, around 40% seen once. This clonotype was detected only a few times. Its specificity is not known. The receptor comes from a human donor in good health (CMV status not recorded). Some clones in this sample may be carry-over from other donors' samples. Specimen: cultured PBMCs, collected from culture after CMV antigen stimulation.

CDR3 coding DNA: TGTGCCAGCTCACCACCCGGGGGTAGGAACACTGAAGCTTTCTTT. Its translation: CASSPPGGRNTEAFF. V is TRBV18 and J is TRBJ1-1, with D possibly TRBD1 on 5 matching bases. Per germline, CDR1 KGHSH and CDR2 LQKENI. This CDR3 has 15 residues. Trimming left V 0 bases short and J 1 base short, with 9 bases between.